The rows below give T cell receptor beta chains drawn from one sample of a study of OX40 agonist ivuxolimab in advanced cancers. The repertoire was sequenced with immunoSEQ multiplex PCR; TCRdb's copy has only in-frame clones and lacks some. The repertoire holds some 100,000 clones, around 91% seen once, with more than 0.15% in the top ten. This specimen consisted of CD4+ or CD8+ T cells sorted from blood, obtained in a trial of the OX40 agonist ivuxolimab. The source is an adult with an advanced solid tumor such as melanoma, head and neck, liver or kidney cancer. CDR3s include the opening cysteine and the closing phenylalanine or tryptophan. D genes are given only for firm matches. Clone size appears in some rows only: once, few, many, or a class for an expanded clone.

V,J,D,size,CDR3,DNA
TRBV6-6,TRBJ1-1,-,once,CASSYGNLGGPAFF,TGTGCCAGCAGTTACGGGAACCTTGGGGGACCGGCTTTCTTT
TRBV5-6,TRBJ2-7,-,-,CASSFNLVHYEQYF,TGTGCCAGCAGCTTTAACCTAGTCCACTACGAGCAGTACTTC
TRBV6-1,TRBJ1-4,-,-,CASSERGWGRTNEKLFF,TGTGCCAGCAGTGAGCGGGGGTGGGGGAGGACTAATGAAAAACTGTTTTTT
TRBV19,TRBJ2-3,-,-,CASSISRASTDTQYF,TGTGCCAGTAGTATTTCCAGGGCTTCGACAGATACGCAGTATTTT
TRBV6-5,TRBJ2-7,-,-,CASSYSAASPNYEQYF,TGTGCCAGCAGTTACTCAGCGGCCAGCCCAAACTACGAGCAGTACTTC
TRBV11-1,TRBJ2-5,TRBD1,once,CASSPQNRGRQETQYF,TGTGCCAGCAGCCCCCAGAACAGGGGGCGCCAAGAGACCCAGTACTTC
TRBV6-6,TRBJ1-6,-,-,CASMGEGDSPLHF,TGTGCCAGCATGGGGGAAGGGGATTCACCCCTCCACTTT
TRBV5-6,TRBJ1-2,-,-,CASTDIRGYGYTF,TGTGCCAGCACGGACATTAGGGGCTATGGCTACACCTTC
TRBV25-1,TRBJ1-6,-,-,CASSESDSPNSPLHF,TGTGCCAGCAGTGAATCGGACAGTCCTAATTCACCCCTCCACTTT
TRBV5-1,TRBJ2-3,TRBD2,-,CASSLARLAGGDTQYF,TGCGCCAGCAGCTTGGCCAGGCTAGCGGGAGGAGATACGCAGTATTTT